This record concerns one T cell receptor (beta chain) sequence. As processed by the authors: Quantification of nucleated cells was approximated via reference gene primer amplification. Profiling relied on immunoSEQ multiplex PCR, and the TCRdb table lists in-frame clones only, not all of them. That table supplies the V and J calls and clone size; D and trimming were determined from the DNA. The sample has approximately 210,000 clones; about 95% are singletons. This record comes from a study of blood T cell repertoires in COVID-19. Study background: From the United States, Italy and Spain came samples of acute and convalescent COVID-19. Sources were T cells, B-cell-depleted T cells, or PBMCs; the material itself was cDNA or gDNA.

This CDR3 is 14 amino acids long. With V trimmed by 6 bases and J by 8 bases, 7 bases remained unmatched. Germline V gives CDR1 MNHEY, CDR2 SMNVEV (reference sequence). This receptor was taken from a man aged 25-40 years with COVID-19, enrolled during active disease. The sample was peripheral blood. The rearrangement uses TRBV27 and TRBJ2-1; 10 bases fit TRBD2. The CDR3 region has the DNA TGTGCCAGCAGCCTGGCTAGCGGGGGCGATGAGCAGTTCTTC. This gives the protein CASSLASGGDEQFF.